This T cell receptor beta chain was identified in a study of shared clonotypes between healthy human individuals. In the study overall: In total, the donors were two women and a few men aged 18 to 49.

Sequencing was performed on unsorted PBMC DNA using ten immunoSEQ deep assay plates. TCRdb keeps only in-frame clones here, not all; method: immunoSEQ multiplex PCR. The table shows hundreds of thousands of clones, with 79% occurring only once. Comment on this clone: The antigen is not known.

J lost 5 bases, V lost 3 bases, and 5 bases had no gene match. The CDR3 loop spans 15 amino acids. The germline V gene encodes CDR1 MNHEY and CDR2 SMNVEV (reference sequence). Study-wide findings and caveats: Genetic and exposure-history diversity was limited by the few donors.

V is TRBV27 and J is TRBJ1-5, with TRBD1 identical over 9 bases. The sequencing sample was made of PBMCs. The source of this sequence is a woman between 40 and 55 years old in good health. Some clones in this sample may be carry-over from other donors' samples. As DNA, the CDR3 is TGTGCCAGCAGTTTTTGGGGACAGGGAGATCAGCCCCAGCATTTT. This gives the protein CASSFWGQGDQPQHF.